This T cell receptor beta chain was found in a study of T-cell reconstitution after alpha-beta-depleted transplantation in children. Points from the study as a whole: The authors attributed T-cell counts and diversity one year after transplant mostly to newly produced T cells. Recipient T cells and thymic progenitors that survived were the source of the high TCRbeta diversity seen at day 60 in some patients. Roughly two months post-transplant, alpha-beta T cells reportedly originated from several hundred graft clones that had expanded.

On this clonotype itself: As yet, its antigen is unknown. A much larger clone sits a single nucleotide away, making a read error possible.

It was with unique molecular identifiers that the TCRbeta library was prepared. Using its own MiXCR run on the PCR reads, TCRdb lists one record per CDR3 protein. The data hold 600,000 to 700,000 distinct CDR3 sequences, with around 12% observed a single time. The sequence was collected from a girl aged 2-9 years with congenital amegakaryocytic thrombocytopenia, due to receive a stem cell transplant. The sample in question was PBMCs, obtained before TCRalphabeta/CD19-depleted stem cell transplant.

The CDR3 nucleotides are TGCGCCAGCAGCTTCTCAGGAGTAATTGAGCAGTTCTTC. Translated, it gives CASSFSGVIEQFF. The V and J genes are TRBV5-1 and TRBJ2-1; D ambiguous. This CDR3 spans 13 amino acids. Trimming pared 2 bases from V and 9 bases from J, leaving 12 bases between. Germline assignment: CDR1 SGHRS and CDR2 YFSETQ.